The 9 T cell receptor beta chains in this list originate from one sample, sequenced in a study of regulatory T cells in long-lasting Graves disease. This sample's time point: newly diagnosed GD, antithyroid drugs for less than 3 months. After RNA was extracted from PBMCs, the TCR library was made from it. To make TCR beta libraries, researchers used iRepertoire HTBI primers and Arm-PCR of CDR3 regions. TCRdb re-analysed the multiplex PCR reads in MiXCR, keeping a single row per CDR3 protein. The sample records about 530,000 distinct CDR3 sequences, about 16% being singletons. This sample also appeared in a second study, on T cells in Graves' hyperthyroidism and ophthalmopathy.

The source was peripheral blood mononuclear cells (PBMCs), collected at new diagnosis, from a patient treated with antithyroid drugs. The receptors here all came from a woman in her forties or fifties with Graves disease.

At least ten counts were recorded for this clonotype. The chain's CDR3 is CASSLEGGKREQYF. CDR3 in DNA: TGCGCCAGCAGCTTGGAGGGGGGAAAGAGGGAGCAGTACTTC. This rearrangement joins TRBV5-1 to TRBJ2-7; either TRBD1 or TRBD2 may supply D (6 bases each). CDR1 and CDR2 (germline): SGHRS, YFSETQ. This CDR3 contains 14 residues. V dropped 0 bases and J dropped 7 bases, with 14 bases sitting between them.

This chain connects TRBV2 to TRBJ1-1; no definite D call. Trimming removed 8 bases from V and 6 bases from J, with 16 bases in between. The CDR3 contains 13 residues. Germline V lookup: CDR1 SNHLY, CDR2 FYNNEI. The CDR3: CASPARQLAEAFF. The CDR3 nucleotides read TGTGCCAGCCCAGCAAGGCAGCTAGCTGAAGCTTTCTTT.

This clonotype has at least ten counts. V is TRBV12-3 or TRBV12-4 and J is TRBJ1-2; no clear D. V was trimmed by 5 bases and J by 7 bases, leaving 14 bases between them. CDR3 length equals 13 residues. The CDR3 reads CASSTGDAAGYTF. In DNA, the CDR3 is TGTGCCAGCAGTACCGGGGATGCGGCTGGCTACACCTTC.

This clonotype was counted ten times or more. CDR3 sequence (DNA): TGTGCCAGCAGCTTAGCCCGGACTAGCGGGGGGAAACAAGAGACCCAGTACTTC. Translating gives CASSLARTSGGKQETQYF. This sequence joins TRBV7-6 and TRBJ2-5; TRBD2 matches 14 bases. V lost 0 bases and J lost 2; bases outside the gene matches: 5. Per germline, CDR1 SGHVS and CDR2 FNYEAQ. CDR3 size: 18 residues.

V usage is TRBV2 and J usage is TRBJ2-2; no reliable D call. V lost 5 bases and J 6 bases, leaving 10 bases between the germline ends. The CDR3 extends over 13 amino acids. The V gene's germline CDR1 is SNHLY and CDR2 FYNNEI. In DNA, the CDR3 is TGTGCCAGCAGTCCGACTGTAGCCGGGGAGCTGTTTTTT. It yields the protein CASSPTVAGELFF.

This clonotype came up many times. The V and J genes are TRBV5-1 and TRBJ2-1, with 13 nucleotides matching TRBD2. Germline CDR1 and CDR2: SGHRS and YFSETQ. V lost 4 bases, J lost 6 bases, and 4 bases stayed unmatched. The CDR3 contains 15 residues. In DNA, the CDR3 is TGCGCCAGCAGCACGGGACTAGCGGGGCCCAATGAGCAGTTCTTC. It codes for CASSTGLAGPNEQFF.

This clonotype was seen ten or more times. V usage is TRBV3-1 and J usage is TRBJ2-7; 12 bases line up with TRBD2. The CDR3 has 17 amino acids. V dropped 2 bases and J dropped 0; count of bases not matched to a gene: 5. Germline V lookup: CDR1 LGHDT, CDR2 YNNKEL (reference sequence). DNA for the CDR3: TGTGCCAGCAGCCAAATGCCGGGACTAGCGGGCTCCTACGAGCAGTACTTC. This sequence encodes CASSQMPGLAGSYEQYF.

V is TRBV6-1 and J is TRBJ2-6; no reliable D call. The CDR3 extends over 15 amino acids. Trimming removed 5 bases at V and 0 bases at J, with 8 bases between. Germline values: CDR1 MNHNS, CDR2 SASEGT. The CDR3 DNA reads as TGTGCCAGCAGTCCAACCTACTCTGGGGCCAACGTCCTGACTTTC. Its protein product is CASSPTYSGANVLTF.

The V gene is TRBV11-2, the J gene TRBJ2-2; TRBD1 is a possible D gene (5 bases). V lost 1 base, J lost 7 bases, and 16 bases lay in between. This CDR3 region has 16 residues. The germline V gene has CDR1 SGHAT and CDR2 FQNNGV. The CDR3 sequence: CASSLVLQGWGGELFF. The CDR3 region has the DNA TGTGCCAGCAGCTTAGTCTTGCAGGGATGGGGCGGGGAGCTGTTTTTT.